Described below is a single T cell receptor (beta chain) sequence and its context. Using immunoSEQ multiplex PCR, the repertoire was profiled, and TCRdb retains in-frame clones only, with some absent. In the table there are around 68,000 clones, under 95% of which are singletons. This record comes from a study of blood T cell repertoires in COVID-19. The V gene's germline CDR1 is DFQATT and CDR2 SNEGSKA (reference sequence). This CDR3 comprises 15 residues. V dropped 3 bases and J dropped 0 bases, with 12 bases sitting between them. Sequencing was done on a sample of peripheral blood. This clonotype was obtained from a man aged 70-80 years with active COVID-19. The chain carries TRBV20-1 and TRBJ1-5; no clear D gene. The CDR3 loop is CSASISGPSNQPQHF. Here the CDR3 DNA reads TGCAGTGCTAGTATCTCGGGTCCTAGCAATCAGCCCCAGCATTTT.